This passage covers 19 T cell receptor beta chains from one sample sequenced in a study of T cells in Graves' hyperthyroidism and ophthalmopathy. RNA transcripts gave rise to amplified TCR beta CDR3 regions. HTBI primers drove first-round RT-PCR of the TCR CDR3. TCRdb called the multiplex PCR reads again in MiXCR, with one record for every CDR3 protein. The sample yields more than 550,000 distinct CDR3 sequences, around a sixth seen once. The specimen was blood. The receptors come from a middle-aged man with Graves' hyperthyroidism.

This clonotype was seen a few times. The V call is TRBV6-1, the J call TRBJ2-7; TRBD2 is a possible D gene (6 bases). Trimming left V 4 bases short and J 3 bases short, with 10 bases between. This CDR3 is built from 13 residues. Germline assignment: CDR1 MNHNS and CDR2 SASEGT. The CDR3 DNA sequence: TGTGCCAGCAGTGGGGGACTTCACTACGAGCAGTACTTC. Residues: CASSGGLHYEQYF.

The chain links TRBV18 to TRBJ2-2, with a weak D call TRBD2 (6 bases). V was pared by 2 bases and J by 2 bases, with 12 bases between. This CDR3 has 16 amino acids. Germline V lookup: CDR1 KGHSH, CDR2 LQKENI. This chain's CDR3 is CASSPWVGLNTGELFF. CDR3 coding DNA: TGTGCCAGCTCACCATGGGTGGGACTCAACACCGGGGAGCTGTTTTTT.

The chain carries TRBV20-1 and TRBJ2-1; D perhaps matches TRBD2 (6 bases). Germline CDR1 is DFQATT and CDR2 is SNEGSKA (reference sequence). CDR3 size: 12 residues. Between the trimmed V and J ends, which lost 3 bases and 15 bases, there was a span of 18 bases. Written as DNA, the CDR3 is TGCAGTGCTAGCCAGACTAGTCCTGAGGGGTTCTTC. It encodes CSASQTSPEGFF.

This clonotype was found a few times. The V call is TRBV9, the J call TRBJ2-1, with 12 bases matching TRBD2. CDR3 length: 20 residues. Germline CDR1 is SGDLS and CDR2 is YYNGEE. V shed 3 bases and J 2 bases; nucleotides not matched to a gene: 15. The CDR3 spells CASSGRPDGLAGRPYNEQFF. DNA of the CDR3: TGTGCCAGCAGCGGGAGACCCGACGGACTAGCGGGGCGACCCTACAATGAGCAGTTCTTC. The full variable domain, completed using reference TRBV9 and TRBJ2-1, is DSGVTQTPKHLITATGQRVTLRCSPRSGDLSVYWYQQSLDQGLQFLIQYYNGEERAKGNILERFSAQQFPDLHSELNLSSLELGDSALYFCASSGRPDGLAGRPYNEQFFGPGTRLTVL.

CDR3: CASSSRISAYNEQFF. DNA for the CDR3: TGTGCCAGCAGTTCTCGCATTAGCGCATACAATGAGCAGTTCTTC. The genes are TRBV28 and TRBJ2-1, with a tentative D call TRBD2 (5 bases). The CDR3 consists of 15 residues. Germline V gives CDR1 MDHEN, CDR2 SYDVKM. Trimming removed 4 bases from V and 4 bases from J, with 14 bases in between. Supplemented by reference TRBV28 and TRBJ2-1, the full variable domain reads DVKVTQSSRYLVKRTGEKVFLECVQDMDHENMFWYRQDPGLGLRLIYFSYDVKMKEKGDIPEGYSVSREKKERFSLILESASTNQTSMYLCASSSRISAYNEQFFGPGTRLTVL.

This clonotype occurred a few times. The gene calls are TRBV24-1 and TRBJ2-1; 9 nucleotides line up with TRBD1. From germline, CDR1 is KGHDR and CDR2 SFDVKD. The CDR3 consists of 15 residues. Trimming cost V 2 bases and J 7 bases; bases outside gene matches: 5. The DNA for the CDR3 is TGTGCCACCAGTGATTGGGACAGGGCCATGAATGAGCAGTTCTTC. Its translation: CATSDWDRAMNEQFF.

There are a few counts of this clonotype. This rearrangement joins TRBV11-2 to TRBJ1-1; TRBD1 is a possible D gene (5 bases). CDR3 length equals 12 residues. Germline V gives CDR1 SGHAT, CDR2 FQNNGV. V lost 4 bases, J lost 8 bases, and 11 bases lay in between. The CDR3 DNA sequence: TGTGCCAGCAGCTATCGGGACGGCGAAGCTTTCTTT. Translating it yields CASSYRDGEAFF.

This clonotype was seen ten or more times. CDR3 in amino acids: CASSLVQGGGNTIYF. CDR3 sequence (DNA): TGTGCCAGCAGCTTAGTACAGGGTGGAGGAAACACCATATATTTT. This chain links TRBV11-2 with TRBJ1-3; D perhaps matches TRBD1 (6 bases). Germline V lookup: CDR1 SGHAT, CDR2 FQNNGV. There are 15 residues in the CDR3. The V and J ends lost 1 base and 4 bases respectively, with 11 bases between them. Filled out from reference TRBV11-2 and TRBJ1-3, the complete variable domain reads EAGVAQSPRYKIIEKRQSVAFWCNPISGHATLYWYQQILGQGPKLLIQFQNNGVVDDSQLPKDRFSAERLKGVDSTLKIQPAKLEDSAVYLCASSLVQGGGNTIYFGEGSWLTVV.

This clonotype showed up just a few times. This chain's CDR3 is CASSPNAGQGHTGELFF. DNA of the CDR3: TGTGCCAGCTCCCCAAATGCCGGACAGGGACACACCGGGGAGCTGTTTTTT. The chain combines TRBV18 with TRBJ2-2; 8 bases line up with TRBD1. The CDR3 length is 17 residues. V trimming: 6 bases; J trimming: 3 bases; junction bases outside the gene matches: 12. Germline V gives CDR1 KGHSH, CDR2 LQKENI.

This clonotype was counted between two and nine times. The V call is TRBV13, the J call TRBJ2-1; 10 bases fit TRBD2. Germline assignment: CDR1 PRHDT and CDR2 FYEKMQ (reference sequence). Trimming removed 4 bases from V and 13 bases from J; junction bases left unmatched: 4. The CDR3 is 12 amino acids. DNA of the CDR3: TGTGCCAGCAGCTCCCTAGCGGGAGTTCAGTTCTTC. It translates to CASSSLAGVQFF.

This clonotype appeared many times. This rearrangement joins TRBV12-3 or TRBV12-4 to TRBJ1-1, with TRBD1 matching over 9 bases. The V segment lost 6 bases and the J segment 5 bases; nucleotides outside the gene matches: 7. The CDR3 loop spans 14 amino acids. The CDR3 nucleotides read TGTGCCAGCAGCCCCGGGACAGGGAGGACTGAAGCTTTCTTT. Amino acid sequence: CASSPGTGRTEAFF.

This clonotype was counted many times. This chain connects TRBV20-1 to TRBJ2-7; perhaps TRBD2 as D (5 bases). The CDR3 totals 14 residues. The germline gives CDR1 DFQATT, CDR2 SNEGSKA (reference sequence). V lost 1 base, J lost 2 bases, and 12 bases lay in between. The CDR3 region is CSARVPGSTYEQYF. CDR3 nucleotides: TGCAGTGCTAGAGTTCCGGGGTCCACCTACGAGCAGTACTTC.

The V gene is TRBV6-2 or TRBV6-3, the J gene TRBJ1-1, with D possibly matching TRBD1 (6 bases). The CDR3 has 13 residues. Looked up from germline, CDR1 is MNHEY and CDR2 is SVGEGT. Trimming cost V 2 bases and J 5 bases, with 9 bases left between them. The CDR3 DNA reads as TGTGCCAGCAGTTACGGGGGGCGAACTGAAGCTTTCTTT. Translating it yields CASSYGGRTEAFF.

There are many counts of this clonotype. The V and J genes are TRBV24-1 and TRBJ2-5, with TRBD1 as a possible D gene (6 bases). The V gene's germline CDR1 is KGHDR and CDR2 SFDVKD. This CDR3 has 17 residues. V was pared by 0 bases and J by 2 bases, with 15 bases between. In nucleotides, the CDR3 is TGTGCCACCAGTGATTTGGCTATGGACAGACAACAAGAGACCCAGTACTTC. It specifies CATSDLAMDRQQETQYF.

This clonotype was seen ten or more times. The chain uses TRBV2 and TRBJ2-5; tentatively, D is TRBD1 or TRBD2 (5 bases each). Trimming took 5 bases from V and 2 from J, leaving 15 bases between them. CDR1 is SNHLY and CDR2 is FYNNEI in the germline V gene. The CDR3 is made up of 15 amino acids. The CDR3 sequence: CASSTLGGPQETQYF. CDR3 in DNA: TGTGCCAGCAGTACTCTTGGGGGTCCTCAAGAGACCCAGTACTTC.

This chain uses TRBV20-1 with TRBJ2-5; 8 bases match TRBD2. This CDR3 is 17 amino acids long. The junction had 16 bases not matched to a gene; V was cut back by 3 bases and J by 4 bases. Germline CDR1 reads DFQATT; CDR2 reads SNEGSKA (reference sequence). CDR3 protein: CSASLNRLALTPETQYF. The CDR3 region has the DNA TGCAGTGCTAGTTTGAACAGACTAGCGCTTACCCCAGAGACCCAGTACTTC.

This clonotype has ten or more counts. The chain carries TRBV20-1 and TRBJ1-1, with D possibly being TRBD1 (6 bases). Germline V lookup: CDR1 DFQATT, CDR2 SNEGSKA (reference sequence). CDR3 length equals 16 residues. V lost 0 bases to trimming and J lost 3 bases, with 17 bases between them. The CDR3 nucleotides read TGCAGTGCTAGAGATTTGCAGGGGCCCCCCGACACTGAAGCTTTCTTT. Amino acids: CSARDLQGPPDTEAFF.

About this clonotype itself: One junction end does not reproduce the germline sequence, and a read error may be involved. The chain combines TRBV9 with TRBJ2-5, with 8 bases identical to TRBD1. The CDR3 sequence is 15 residues long. CDR1 and CDR2 (germline): SGDLS, YYNGEE. The chain's CDR3 is CASSVEPGGVETRYF. Written as DNA, the CDR3 is TGTGCCAGCAGCGTAGAACCAGGGGGCGTAGAGACCCGGTACTTC. The full variable domain, in which reference TRBV9 and TRBJ2-5 provide the parts outside the CDR3, is DSGVTQTPKHLITATGQRVTLRCSPRSGDLSVYWYQQSLDQGLQFLIQYYNGEERAKGNILERFSAQQFPDLHSELNLSSLELGDSALYFCASSVEPGGVETRYFGPGTRLLVL.

Ten or more counts support this clonotype. V is TRBV6-2 or TRBV6-3 and J is TRBJ2-1; TRBD1 matches at 10 bases. Germline loops: CDR1 MNHEY, CDR2 SVGEGT. This CDR3 has 17 amino acids. With 5 bases clipped from V and 0 bases from J, the junction kept 7 bases outside the gene matches. This CDR3 reads CASSTGTGARSYNEQFF. CDR3 DNA: TGTGCCAGCAGTACCGGGACAGGGGCCCGCTCCTACAATGAGCAGTTCTTC.